This T cell receptor beta chain appears in the sequencing data of a study of identical twins. The CDR3 has 14 residues. Per the germline V gene, CDR1 is SNHLY and CDR2 is FYNNEI. Trimming took 6 bases from V and 5 from J; bases not matched to a gene: 7. MiXCR, applied by TCRdb to the 5' RACE reads, yields one record per CDR3 protein. This table holds nearly 900,000 distinct CDR3 sequences, around an eighth found once. The sample was also linked to a second study, of yellow fever vaccine responses in identical twins.

The V gene is TRBV2, the J gene TRBJ2-1; 7 bases map to TRBD1. Sequencing was carried out using PBMCs. The TCR was taken from a woman in her late teens or twenties in good health. The CDR3 protein is CASSHGTDNNEQFF. The CDR3 nucleotides are TGTGCCAGCAGCCACGGGACAGACAACAATGAGCAGTTCTTC.